This TCR beta chain was sequenced in a study of blood T cell repertoires in COVID-19. Whole-study context: Spain, Italy and the United States supplied samples that represented acute and convalescent COVID-19.

The germline CDR1 and CDR2 sequences are LGHDT and YNNKEL (reference sequence). CDR3 size: 13 residues. V trimming: 3 bases; J trimming: 8 bases; junction bases outside the gene matches: 3. Authors' data handling: For nucleated cells, counts were estimated from reference gene primer amplification. Here immunoSEQ multiplex PCR was the method, and the copy in TCRdb shows in-frame clones only, minus some. V, J and clone size reflect that table, while D and trimming were determined from the DNA. The table shows some 120,000 clones, with around 87% occurring only once. The origin of this receptor is a woman aged 55-70 years with acute or convalescent COVID-19. Sequencing was done on a sample of peripheral blood. The gene calls are TRBV3-1 (or the pseudogene TRBV3-2) and TRBJ1-4; 7 positions agree with TRBD1. CDR3 nucleotides: TGTGCCAGCAGCCAGCCGGGACAGGAAAAACTGTTTTTT. This gives the protein CASSQPGQEKLFF.